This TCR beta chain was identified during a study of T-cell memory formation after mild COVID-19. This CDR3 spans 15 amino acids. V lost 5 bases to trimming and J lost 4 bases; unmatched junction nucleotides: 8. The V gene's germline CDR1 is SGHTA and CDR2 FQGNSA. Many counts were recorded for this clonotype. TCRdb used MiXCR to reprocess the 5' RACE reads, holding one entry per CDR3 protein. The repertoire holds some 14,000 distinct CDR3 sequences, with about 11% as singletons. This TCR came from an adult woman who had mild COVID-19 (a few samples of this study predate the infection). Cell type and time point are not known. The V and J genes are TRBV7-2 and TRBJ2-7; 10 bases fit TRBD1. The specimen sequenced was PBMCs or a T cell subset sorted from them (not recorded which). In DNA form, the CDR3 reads TGTGCCAGCAGCCGGGACAGGGGATTGAGTTACGAGCAGTACTTC. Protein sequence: CASSRDRGLSYEQYF.